What follows are 22 T cell receptor beta chains derived from one specimen sequenced in a study of post-analysis software for immune sequencing data. General observations from the study: Five or six TRBV segments were significantly more frequent in patients than in controls. TRBV5-6, TRBV5-1 and TRBV20-1 were among these segments.

TCR beta cDNA libraries included unique molecular identifiers. MiXCR, applied by TCRdb to the PCR reads, yields one record per CDR3 protein. This table has approximately 360,000 distinct CDR3 sequences, roughly 30% appearing once. These receptors lack a known antigen. The specimen sequenced was blood. The receptors were sampled from a girl between 10 and 17 years old with multiple sclerosis.

This clonotype came up a few times. The rearrangement links TRBV20-1 to TRBJ2-7, with 12 bases aligning to TRBD1. Trimming at V came to 3 bases and at J to 5 bases, leaving 11 bases not matched to a gene. The V gene's germline CDR1 is DFQATT and CDR2 SNEGSKA (reference sequence). The CDR3 runs 16 residues. The CDR3 here is CSARDPGQGARDEQYF. The CDR3 region has the DNA TGCAGTGCTAGGGATCCGGGACAGGGGGCTCGCGACGAGCAGTACTTC.

This clonotype occurred a few times. The CDR3 spells CATSRDHPGTQETQYF. DNA of the CDR3: TGTGCCACCAGCAGAGATCATCCGGGTACTCAAGAGACCCAGTACTTC. The chain combines TRBV15 with TRBJ2-5; D is uncertain. The CDR3 is 16 residues long. Germline CDR1 and CDR2: LNHNV and YYDKDF (reference sequence). Trimming pared 0 bases from V and 2 bases from J, leaving 13 bases between.

In its sample, this clonotype was seen a few times. The chain employs TRBV9 and TRBJ2-1, with 11 bases aligning to TRBD2. V shed 3 bases and J 0 bases; nucleotides not matched to a gene: 8. CDR3 size: 18 residues. Germline V gene data show CDR1 as SGDLS and CDR2 as YYNGEE. CDR3 bases: TGTGCCAGCAGCGAAGGGACTAGCGGCTATAGCTCCTACAATGAGCAGTTCTTC. Its translation is CASSEGTSGYSSYNEQFF.

The chain employs TRBV12-3 or TRBV12-4 and TRBJ2-7; 7 nucleotides match TRBD2. CDR3 size: 15 residues. Trimming removed 6 bases from V and 2 bases from J; junction bases left unmatched: 10. As DNA, the CDR3 is TGTGCCAGCAGCCCCTGTGAGCGGGGAACCTACGAGCAGTACTTC. Encoded protein: CASSPCERGTYEQYF.

This clonotype has only a few counts. The V and J genes are TRBV6-2 or TRBV6-3 and TRBJ2-5; D remains unclear. V lost 6 bases and J lost 4, with 6 bases in between. The CDR3 loop spans 11 amino acids. The germline CDR1 and CDR2 sequences are MNHEY and SVGEGT. The CDR3 here is CASRSGETQYF. The CDR3 DNA reads as TGTGCCAGCAGATCAGGAGAGACCCAGTACTTC.

V is TRBV5-1 and J is TRBJ1-1; no reliable D call. V shed 3 bases and J shed 0 bases, with 15 bases lying between them. This CDR3 is 16 amino acids long. The germline CDR1 and CDR2 sequences are SGHRS and YFSETQ. The CDR3 DNA sequence: TGCGCCAGCAGCTCGGTACCGACACGGATGAACACTGAAGCTTTCTTT. Translation gives CASSSVPTRMNTEAFF.

The chain links TRBV20-1 to TRBJ1-5; tentative D call: TRBD1 (5 bases). Germline V gene sequence: CDR1 DFQATT, CDR2 SNEGSKA (reference sequence). Trimming took 4 bases from V and 0 from J, leaving 16 bases between them. The CDR3 extends over 16 amino acids. For the CDR3, the DNA is TGCAGTGCTAACCGCGGGGGTACCTATAGCAATCAGCCCCAGCATTTT. It codes for CSANRGGTYSNQPQHF.

About this clonotype: One end of the junction does not line up with germline, which may come from a read error. The rearrangement uses TRBV20-1 and TRBJ2-1, with 9 bases fitting TRBD1. The CDR3 has 15 residues. Germline-derived CDR1 and CDR2 are DFQATT and SNEGSKA (reference sequence). CDR3 sequence (DNA): TGTGGTGCTAGAGATCCGAAGACAGGGGGGAATGAGCAGTTCTTC. Protein product: CGARDPKTGGNEQFF.

V usage is TRBV15 and J usage is TRBJ2-1, with D hard to call. The V gene lost 3 bases and the J gene lost 4 bases, with 10 bases spanning the gap. The CDR3 extends over 14 amino acids. CDR1 LNHNV and CDR2 YYDKDF come from the germline V gene (reference sequence). CDR3: CATSRVAGYNEQFF. CDR3 nucleotides: TGTGCCACCAGCAGGGTCGCTGGTTACAATGAGCAGTTCTTC.

There are a few counts of this clonotype. The chain is built from TRBV20-1 and TRBJ1-2; a weak D match, TRBD1 (6 bases). The V gene lost 5 bases and the J gene lost 4 bases, with 11 bases spanning the gap. The CDR3 extends over 12 amino acids. Germline V CDR1 and CDR2: DFQATT, SNEGSKA (reference sequence). The CDR3 region has the DNA TGCAGTGCTTCGGACAGCTCCTATGGCTACACCTTC. Translation gives CSASDSSYGYTF.

The gene calls are TRBV7-3 and TRBJ2-5; 9 bases are shared with TRBD1. The J call may be in error: the DNA end matches TRBJ2-1 better. Germline CDR1 and CDR2: SGHTA and FQGTGA. The CDR3 has 13 amino acids. The CDR3 bases are TGTGCCAGCAGCGCCCACAGGGGGCTTGAGCAGTTCTTC. Translated: CASSAHRGLEQFF.

This sequence joins TRBV5-1 and TRBJ2-7; D ambiguous. The ends were cut back, 0 bases at V and 5 bases at J, with 15 bases in the middle. The CDR3 spans 15 residues. Germline CDR1 SGHRS, CDR2 YFSETQ. The CDR3: CASSLGSTSTNEQYF. CDR3 bases: TGCGCCAGCAGCTTGGGGTCGACCAGCACGAACGAGCAGTACTTC.

Written as DNA, the CDR3 is TGTGCCAGCAGCACTCGAGGGGGACTAGCGGGCAATGAGCAGTTCTTC. Amino acids: CASSTRGGLAGNEQFF. The genes are TRBV11-2 and TRBJ2-1; 12 bases agree with TRBD2. Germline loops: CDR1 SGHAT, CDR2 FQNNGV. The CDR3 is 16 amino acids. Trimming cost V 5 bases and J 6 bases; bases outside gene matches: 8. The full variable domain, completed using reference TRBV11-2 and TRBJ2-1, is EAGVAQSPRYKIIEKRQSVAFWCNPISGHATLYWYQQILGQGPKLLIQFQNNGVVDDSQLPKDRFSAERLKGVDSTLKIQPAKLEDSAVYLCASSTRGGLAGNEQFFGPGTRLTVL.

This clonotype has just a few counts. The rearrangement joins TRBV7-3 to TRBJ2-3; no clear D gene. The length of the CDR3 is 14 residues. V lost 8 bases to trimming and J lost 1 base, with 13 bases between them. Germline V CDR1 and CDR2: SGHTA, FQGTGA. This chain's CDR3 is CASGWLARTDTQYF. CDR3 coding DNA: TGTGCCAGCGGCTGGTTAGCCCGCACAGATACGCAGTATTTT.

This clonotype was seen repeatedly, ten times or more. At one of its ends the junction is not consistent with the germline gene, which may arise from a read error. The chain joins TRBV5-1 to TRBJ2-5; no clear D. Per germline, CDR1 SGHRS and CDR2 YFSETQ. This CDR3 region has 12 residues. DNA for the CDR3: TGTGCCAGCAGCCCTTTAGGAGAGACCCAGTACTTC. This translates into CASSPLGETQYF.

The rearrangement uses TRBV5-1 and TRBJ1-4; no firm D call. The germline gives CDR1 SGHRS, CDR2 YFSETQ. The germline V and J ends were trimmed by 3 bases and 5 bases, with 11 bases remaining between them. CDR3 size: 14 residues. The CDR3: CASSYGQSNEKLFF. DNA of the CDR3: TGCGCCAGCAGCTATGGGCAGTCCAATGAAAAACTGTTTTTT.

This chain connects TRBV9 to TRBJ1-1, with 9 bases aligning to TRBD1. There are 14 residues in the CDR3. Germline lookup yields CDR1 SGDLS and CDR2 YYNGEE. V lost 4 bases to trimming and J lost 9 bases; unmatched junction nucleotides: 10. The CDR3 protein is CASSMGQGGAKAFF. The DNA for the CDR3 is TGTGCCAGCAGCATGGGACAGGGAGGGGCTAAAGCTTTCTTT.

The CDR3 region has the DNA TGTGCCAGCAGGGTTGAGGGGCAAGAGACCCAGTACTTC. This sequence encodes CASRVEGQETQYF. The chain links TRBV6-1 to TRBJ2-5; the D call may be TRBD1 or TRBD2 (5 bases each). The germline V gene encodes CDR1 MNHNS and CDR2 SASEGT. The length of the CDR3 is 13 residues. The V end lost 6 bases, the J end lost 2 bases, and 10 bases lay between the germline ends.

The rearrangement links TRBV7-9 to TRBJ1-2; maybe TRBD1 (6 bases). The CDR3 sequence is 16 residues long. The V end lost 3 bases, the J end lost 2 bases, and 16 bases lay between the germline ends. Germline loops: CDR1 SEHNR, CDR2 FQNEAQ (reference sequence). The CDR3: CASSLSGGRSNYGYTF. The DNA of the CDR3 is TGTGCCAGCAGCTTGTCCGGGGGCCGTTCGAACTATGGCTACACCTTC.

This chain uses TRBV11-2 with TRBJ1-2; no reliable D call. There are 14 residues in the CDR3. From germline, CDR1 is SGHAT and CDR2 FQNNGV. V was pared by 4 bases and J by 1 base, with 10 bases between. The CDR3 DNA reads TGTGCCAGCAGCTCGCCCCGGGGTAACTATGGCTACACCTTC. This codes for CASSSPRGNYGYTF.

The CDR3 protein is CSVEAVLGRNSANYGYTF. The CDR3 DNA is TGCAGCGTTGAGGCGGTTTTGGGGCGGAATTCAGCTAACTATGGCTACACCTTC. V and J are TRBV29-1 and TRBJ1-2; TRBD1 might be the D (5 bases). The CDR3 runs 18 residues. Trimming took off 3 bases at V and 0 bases at J, with 23 bases between the two ends. Germline V gene lookup returns CDR1 SQVTM and CDR2 ANQGSEA. Full variable domain (missing parts from reference TRBV29-1 and TRBJ1-2): SAVISQKPSRDICQRGTSLTIQCQVDSQVTMMFWYRQQPGQSLTLIATANQGSEATYESGFVIDKFPISRPNLTFSTLTVSNMSPEDSSIYLCSVEAVLGRNSANYGYTFGSGTRLTVV.

The V gene is TRBV28, the J gene TRBJ2-1, with a tentative D call TRBD2 (5 bases). The V end was cut by 5 bases, the J end by 3 bases, with 17 bases between. The CDR3 consists of 16 residues. Per the germline V gene, CDR1 is MDHEN and CDR2 is SYDVKM. The CDR3 region has the DNA TGTGCCAGCAGTCTCCGCGGGCTAGCTGGCTACAATGAGCAGTTCTTC. It specifies CASSLRGLAGYNEQFF.